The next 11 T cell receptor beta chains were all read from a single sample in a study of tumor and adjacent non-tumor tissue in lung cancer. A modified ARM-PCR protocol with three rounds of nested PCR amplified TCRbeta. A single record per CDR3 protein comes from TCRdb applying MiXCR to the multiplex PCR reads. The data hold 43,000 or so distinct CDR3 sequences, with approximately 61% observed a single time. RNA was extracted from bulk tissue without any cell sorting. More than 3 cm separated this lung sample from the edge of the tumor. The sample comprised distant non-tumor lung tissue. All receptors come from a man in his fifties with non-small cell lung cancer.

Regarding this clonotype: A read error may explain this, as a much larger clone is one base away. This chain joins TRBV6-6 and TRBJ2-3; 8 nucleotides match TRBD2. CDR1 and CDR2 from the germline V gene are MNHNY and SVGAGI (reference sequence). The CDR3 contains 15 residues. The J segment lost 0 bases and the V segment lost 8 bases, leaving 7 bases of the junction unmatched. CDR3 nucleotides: TGTGCCAGCTACTCGGGCGGGGGGAGCACAGATACGCAGTATTTT. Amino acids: CASYSGGGSTDTQYF.

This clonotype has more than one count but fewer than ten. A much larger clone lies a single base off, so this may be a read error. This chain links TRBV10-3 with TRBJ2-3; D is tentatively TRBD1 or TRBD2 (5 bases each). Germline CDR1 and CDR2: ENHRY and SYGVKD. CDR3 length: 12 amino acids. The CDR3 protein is CVISEGRDTQYF. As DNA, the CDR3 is TGTGTCATCAGTGAGGGGAGAGATACGCAGTATTTT.

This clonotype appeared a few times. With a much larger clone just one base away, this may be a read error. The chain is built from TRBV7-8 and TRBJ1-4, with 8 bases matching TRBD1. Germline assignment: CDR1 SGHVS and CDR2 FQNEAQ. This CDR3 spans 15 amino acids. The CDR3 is CVSSLITGGWEKLFF. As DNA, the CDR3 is TGTGTCAGCAGCTTAATCACAGGGGGTTGGGAAAAACTGTTTTTT.

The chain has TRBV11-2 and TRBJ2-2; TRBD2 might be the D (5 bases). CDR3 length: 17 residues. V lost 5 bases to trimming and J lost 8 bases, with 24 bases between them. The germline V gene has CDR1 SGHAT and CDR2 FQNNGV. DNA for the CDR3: TGTGCCAGCAGCATACGTCAAGGCGACACGAGGACTGGGGAGCTGTTTTTT. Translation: CASSIRQGDTRTGELFF.

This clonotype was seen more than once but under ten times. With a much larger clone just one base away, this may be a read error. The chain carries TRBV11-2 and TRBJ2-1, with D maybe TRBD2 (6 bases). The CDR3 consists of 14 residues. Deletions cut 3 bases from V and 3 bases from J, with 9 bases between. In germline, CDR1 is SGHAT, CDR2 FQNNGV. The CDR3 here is CASSFGTVYNEQFF. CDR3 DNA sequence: TGTGCCAGCAGCTTTGGGACTGTCTACAATGAGCAGTTCTTC.

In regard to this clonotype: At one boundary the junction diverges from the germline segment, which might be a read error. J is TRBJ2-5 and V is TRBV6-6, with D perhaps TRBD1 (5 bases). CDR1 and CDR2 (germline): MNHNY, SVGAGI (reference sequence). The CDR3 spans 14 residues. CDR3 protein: CVSSLGRVSETQYF. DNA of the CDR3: TGTGTCAGCAGTTTGGGCAGGGTGTCAGAGACCCAGTACTTC.

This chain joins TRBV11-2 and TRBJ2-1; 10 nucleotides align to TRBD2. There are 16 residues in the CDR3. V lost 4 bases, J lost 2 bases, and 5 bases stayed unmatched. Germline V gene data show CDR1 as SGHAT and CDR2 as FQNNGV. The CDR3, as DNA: TGTGCCAGCAGCTCCGGACTAGCGGTGCCCTACAATGAGCAGTTCTTC. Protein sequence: CASSSGLAVPYNEQFF.

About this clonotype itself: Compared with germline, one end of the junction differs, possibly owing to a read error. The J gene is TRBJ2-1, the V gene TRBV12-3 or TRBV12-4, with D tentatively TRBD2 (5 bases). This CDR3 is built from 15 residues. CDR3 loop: CTSSLRESSYNEQFF. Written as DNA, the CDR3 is TGTACCAGCAGTTTAAGGGAGAGCTCCTACAATGAGCAGTTCTTC.

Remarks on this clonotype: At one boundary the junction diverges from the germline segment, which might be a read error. This chain's CDR3 is CTSNPGQGLLYEQYF. As DNA, the CDR3 is TGTACCAGCAACCCGGGACAGGGACTACTCTACGAGCAGTACTTC. The chain couples TRBV11-3 to TRBJ2-7; 9 bases fit TRBD1. Germline lookup yields CDR1 SGHNT and CDR2 YENEEA. This CDR3 has 15 residues.

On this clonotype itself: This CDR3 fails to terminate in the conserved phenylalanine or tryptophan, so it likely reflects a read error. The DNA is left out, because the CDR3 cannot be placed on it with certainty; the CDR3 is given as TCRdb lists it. CDR3 region: CASSLGPNEKLLS. This chain connects TRBV5-4 to TRBJ1-4; the D call of TRBD1 is as the table states it, not checked on the DNA. The CDR3 comprises 13 residues, both ends counted. In germline, CDR1 is SGHNT, CDR2 YYREEE (reference sequence).

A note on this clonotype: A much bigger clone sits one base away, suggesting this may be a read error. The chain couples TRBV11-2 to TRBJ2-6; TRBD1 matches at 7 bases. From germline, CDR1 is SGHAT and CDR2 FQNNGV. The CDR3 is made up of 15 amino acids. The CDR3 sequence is CASSPRGSGVNVLTF. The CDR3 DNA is TGTGCCAGCAGCCCCAGGGGGTCAGGGGTCAACGTCCTGACTTTC.